Shown below are 11 T cell receptor beta chains from a single sample sequenced in a study of T cell responses to AZD1222 COVID-19 vaccine. Measured with immunoSEQ multiplex PCR; TCRdb has only the in-frame clones, and not every one. The table lists 95,000 to 150,000 clones, around nine tenths of them singletons. The source material was peripheral blood, sampled on day 0 of AZD1222 vaccination. These receptors were taken from an adult in good health.

This chain links TRBV6-6 with TRBJ1-5, with no clear D. CDR3 length equals 10 residues. CDR1 is MNHNY and CDR2 is SVGAGI in the germline V gene (reference sequence). V was pared by 8 bases and J by 4 bases, with 3 bases between. The DNA of the CDR3 is TGTGCCAGCGGAAATCAGCCCCAGCATTTT. This sequence encodes CASGNQPQHF.

The CDR3 nucleotides read TGTGCCAGCAGTCGTCGGGCACCTAATGAAAAACTGTTTTTT. Amino acid sequence: CASSRRAPNEKLFF. The chain joins TRBV28 to TRBJ1-4; D gene ambiguous. V was trimmed by 5 bases and J by 3 bases, leaving 10 bases between them. The CDR3 totals 14 residues. The germline V gene has CDR1 MDHEN and CDR2 SYDVKM.

The rearrangement links TRBV9 to TRBJ1-4; D possibly corresponds to TRBD1 (6 bases). Germline-derived CDR1 and CDR2 are SGDLS and YYNGEE. This CDR3 has 16 amino acids. V was shortened by 3 bases and J by 3 bases, with 15 bases between the two germline ends. The CDR3 region is CASSAEGGRANEKLFF. CDR3 sequence (DNA): TGTGCCAGCAGCGCAGAGGGGGGTCGAGCTAATGAAAAACTGTTTTTT.

Of note for this clone: Other DNA sequences from this sample encode an identical CDR3 as well. The chain has TRBV24-1 and TRBJ1-1, with D perhaps TRBD1 (5 bases). Germline V lookup: CDR1 KGHDR, CDR2 SFDVKD. Trimming removed 7 bases at V and 8 bases at J, with 10 bases between. CDR3 length: 11 amino acids. CDR3 bases: TGTGCCACCAGGCGAGGGGAAGAAGCTTTCTTT. The encoded protein is CATRRGEEAFF.

This clone was detected a few times. The chain combines TRBV18 with TRBJ2-1; D unclear. Trimming took off 5 bases at V and 9 bases at J, with 11 bases between the two ends. The germline gives CDR1 KGHSH, CDR2 LQKENI. CDR3 length: 12 residues. CDR3 in DNA: TGTGCCAGCTCAGCAAGTACCGGTGAGCAGTTCTTC. It yields the protein CASSASTGEQFF. Combining the CDR3 with reference TRBV18 and TRBJ2-1 gives the whole variable domain NAGVMQNPRHLVRRRGQEARLRCSPMKGHSHVYWYRQLPEEGLKFMVYLQKENIIDESGMPKERFSAEFPKEGPSILRIQQVVRGDSAAYFCASSASTGEQFFGPGTRLTVL.

The genes are TRBV29-1 and TRBJ1-1; the D gene is possibly TRBD1 (6 bases). CDR1 SQVTM and CDR2 ANQGSEA come from the germline V gene. Between the trimmed V and J ends, which lost 5 bases and 7 bases, there was a span of 17 bases. This CDR3 is 13 amino acids long. Here the CDR3 reads CSVSIDRNLEAFF. In DNA, the CDR3 is TGCAGCGTTTCGATTGACAGGAATCTTGAAGCTTTCTTT.

The chain joins TRBV28 to TRBJ1-4, with unresolved D. The CDR3 extends over 12 amino acids. Per germline, CDR1 MDHEN and CDR2 SYDVKM. Deletions cut 2 bases from V and 11 bases from J, with 9 bases between. In nucleotides, the CDR3 is TGTGCCAGCAGTTTAGGGGAAGGGAAACTGTTTTTT. Amino acid sequence: CASSLGEGKLFF. Complete variable domain (other parts from reference TRBV28 and TRBJ1-4): DVKVTQSSRYLVKRTGEKVFLECVQDMDHENMFWYRQDPGLGLRLIYFSYDVKMKEKGDIPEGYSVSREKKERFSLILESASTNQTSMYLCASSLGEGKLFFGSGTQLSVL.

This sequence joins TRBV11-3 and TRBJ2-3, with unresolved D. The CDR3 extends over 12 amino acids. V dropped 5 bases and J dropped 0 bases, with 3 bases sitting between them. Germline lookup yields CDR1 SGHNT and CDR2 YENEEA. Here the CDR3 reads CASSPSTDTQYF. As DNA, the CDR3 is TGTGCCAGCAGCCCGAGCACAGATACGCAGTATTTT.

The chain links TRBV2 to TRBJ2-1, with D perhaps assigned TRBD1 or TRBD2 (6 bases each). The CDR3 loop spans 14 amino acids. In germline, CDR1 is SNHLY, CDR2 FYNNEI. With 9 bases removed from V and 0 bases from J, the gap between germline ends came to 12 bases. The CDR3 nucleotides are TGTGCCAGTACCGGGGGCGGCTCCTACAATGAGCAGTTCTTC. Translation: CASTGGGSYNEQFF.

This chain joins TRBV6-1 and TRBJ2-7; 8 nucleotides line up with TRBD1. The CDR3 runs 14 residues. Germline loops: CDR1 MNHNS, CDR2 SASEGT. The junction had 1 base not matched to a gene; V was cut back by 1 base and J by 2 bases. The CDR3 sequence: CASSEGTGPYEQYF. CDR3 DNA: TGTGCCAGCAGTGAAGGGACAGGGCCCTACGAGCAGTACTTC.

The CDR3 DNA sequence: TGTGCCAGCAGTTTACAGGGGGCACAAAGTTACACTGAAGCTTTCTTT. Its translation is CASSLQGAQSYTEAFF. The rearrangement uses TRBV11-3 and TRBJ1-1, with 9 bases lining up with TRBD1. CDR3 length: 16 residues. Per germline, CDR1 SGHNT and CDR2 YENEEA. The ends lost 6 bases at V and 3 bases at J; junction bases unmatched: 11.